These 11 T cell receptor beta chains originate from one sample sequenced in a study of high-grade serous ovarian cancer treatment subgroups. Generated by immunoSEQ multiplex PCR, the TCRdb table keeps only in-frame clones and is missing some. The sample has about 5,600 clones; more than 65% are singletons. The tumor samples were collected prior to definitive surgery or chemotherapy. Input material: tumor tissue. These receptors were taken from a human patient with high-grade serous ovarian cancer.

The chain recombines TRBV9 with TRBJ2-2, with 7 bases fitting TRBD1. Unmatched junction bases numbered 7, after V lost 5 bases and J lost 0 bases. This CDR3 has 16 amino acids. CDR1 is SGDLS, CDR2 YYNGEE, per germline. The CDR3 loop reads CASSRSGTANTGELFF. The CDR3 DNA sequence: TGTGCCAGCAGTAGGAGTGGGACAGCGAACACCGGGGAGCTGTTTTTT.

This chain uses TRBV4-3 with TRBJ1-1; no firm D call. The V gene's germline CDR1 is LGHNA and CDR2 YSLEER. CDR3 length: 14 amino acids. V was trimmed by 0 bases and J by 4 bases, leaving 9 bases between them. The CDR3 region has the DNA TGCGCCAGCAGCCAAGATGGCGTGGGCACTGAAGCTTTCTTT. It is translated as CASSQDGVGTEAFF.

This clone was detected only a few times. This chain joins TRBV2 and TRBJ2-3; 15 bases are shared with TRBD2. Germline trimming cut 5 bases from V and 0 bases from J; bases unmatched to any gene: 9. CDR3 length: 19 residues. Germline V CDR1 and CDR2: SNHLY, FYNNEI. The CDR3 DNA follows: TGTGCCAGCAGTACGGGACTAGCGGGGGGATACGGTAGCACAGATACGCAGTATTTT. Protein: CASSTGLAGGYGSTDTQYF.

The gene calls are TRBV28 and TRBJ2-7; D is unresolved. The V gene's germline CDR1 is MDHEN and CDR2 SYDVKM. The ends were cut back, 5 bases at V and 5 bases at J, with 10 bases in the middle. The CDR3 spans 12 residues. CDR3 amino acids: CASSIGRHEQYF. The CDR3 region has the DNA TGTGCCAGCAGTATCGGCCGGCACGAGCAGTACTTC.

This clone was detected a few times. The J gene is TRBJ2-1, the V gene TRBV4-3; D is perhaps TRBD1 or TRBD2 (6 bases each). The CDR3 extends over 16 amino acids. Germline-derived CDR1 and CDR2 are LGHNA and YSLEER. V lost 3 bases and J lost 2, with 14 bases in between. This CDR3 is CASSHRGRNTYNEQFF. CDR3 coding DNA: TGCGCCAGCAGCCATCGGGGGCGGAACACCTACAATGAGCAGTTCTTC.

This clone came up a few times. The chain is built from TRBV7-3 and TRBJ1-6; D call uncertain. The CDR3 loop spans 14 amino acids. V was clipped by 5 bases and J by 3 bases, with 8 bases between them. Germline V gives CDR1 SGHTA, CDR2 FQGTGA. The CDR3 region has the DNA TGTGCCAGCAGCCTTGACGGCTATAATTCACCCCTCCACTTT. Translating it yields CASSLDGYNSPLHF.

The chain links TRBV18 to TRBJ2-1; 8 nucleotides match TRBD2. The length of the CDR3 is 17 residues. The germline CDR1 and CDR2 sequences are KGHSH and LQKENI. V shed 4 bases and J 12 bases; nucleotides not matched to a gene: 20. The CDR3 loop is CASSLENTSGPSGRQFF. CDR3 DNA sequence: TGTGCCAGCTCACTAGAAAATACTAGCGGCCCTTCTGGCCGGCAGTTCTTC. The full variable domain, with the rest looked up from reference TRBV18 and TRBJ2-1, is NAGVMQNPRHLVRRRGQEARLRCSPMKGHSHVYWYRQLPEEGLKFMVYLQKENIIDESGMPKERFSAEFPKEGPSILRIQQVVRGDSAAYFCASSLENTSGPSGRQFFGPGTRLTVL.

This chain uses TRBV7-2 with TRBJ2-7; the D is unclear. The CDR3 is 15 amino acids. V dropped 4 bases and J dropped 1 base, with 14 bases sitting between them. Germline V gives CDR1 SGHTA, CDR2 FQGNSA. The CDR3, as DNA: TGTGCCAGCAGCTCCTCTTCCGTTGCTTCCTACGAGCAGTACTTC. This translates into CASSSSSVASYEQYF.

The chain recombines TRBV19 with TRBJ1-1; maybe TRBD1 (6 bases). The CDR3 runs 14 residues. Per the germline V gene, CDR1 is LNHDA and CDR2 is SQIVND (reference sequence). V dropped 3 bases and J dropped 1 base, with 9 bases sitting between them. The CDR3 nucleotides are TGTGCCAGTAGTATTTGGGGACAGAACACTGAAGCTTTCTTT. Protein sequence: CASSIWGQNTEAFF.

In DNA, the CDR3 is TGCAGCGTTGGCCAAGTTGAGGGGTGGAATGAGCAGTTCTTC. This sequence encodes CSVGQVEGWNEQFF. The rearrangement uses TRBV29-1 and TRBJ2-1; D may be TRBD1 or TRBD2 (5 bases each). The CDR3 spans 14 residues. Deletions cut 4 bases from V and 7 bases from J, with 17 bases between. In germline, CDR1 is SQVTM, CDR2 ANQGSEA.

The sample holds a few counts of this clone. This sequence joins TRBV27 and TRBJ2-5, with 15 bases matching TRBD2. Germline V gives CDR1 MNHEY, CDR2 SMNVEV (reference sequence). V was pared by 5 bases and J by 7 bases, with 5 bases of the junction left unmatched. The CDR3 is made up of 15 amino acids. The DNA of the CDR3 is TGTGCCAGCAGTCTCGGGACTAGCGGGGGGAGGACCCAGTACTTC. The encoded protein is CASSLGTSGGRTQYF.